Below, 24 T cell receptor beta chains from the same sample are listed, as sequenced in a study of cytotoxic CD8 clonotypes in ibrutinib-treated CLL. Sequenced by immunoSEQ multiplex PCR; TCRdb stores in-frame clones only, minus some. This sample carries some 50,000 clones, 55% to 70% of them seen once, and the ten largest clones take over 20%. Material: PBMCs, obtained after 24 months of ibrutinib treatment. These receptor sequences come from a human donor with chronic lymphocytic leukemia.

This clone was recorded at least ten times. The chain joins TRBV28 to TRBJ1-4; D gene ambiguous. This CDR3 is built from 12 residues. V lost 4 bases and J 3 bases, leaving 3 bases between the germline ends. The germline V gene has CDR1 MDHEN and CDR2 SYDVKM. The CDR3 reads CASSYANEKLFF. The CDR3 region has the DNA TGTGCCAGCAGTTACGCTAATGAAAAACTGTTTTTT.

The chain links TRBV6-1 to TRBJ1-2, with 7 bases lining up with TRBD1. Per the germline V gene, CDR1 is MNHNS and CDR2 is SASEGT. Losses at the gene ends were 7 bases for V and 2 bases for J; bases not matched to a gene: 7. The CDR3 is 14 amino acids. This CDR3 reads CASTDGQANYGYTF. Here the CDR3 DNA reads TGTGCCAGCACCGACGGACAGGCCAACTATGGCTACACCTTC.

This chain links TRBV7-6 with TRBJ1-5; 8 nucleotides align to TRBD1. This CDR3 has 16 amino acids. With 5 bases clipped from V and 6 bases from J, the junction kept 12 bases outside the gene matches. Germline V lookup: CDR1 SGHVS, CDR2 FNYEAQ. The CDR3 DNA follows: TGTGCCAGCAGCCCGGACGGACAGGGATTCGGTCAGCCCCAGCATTTT. Its translation: CASSPDGQGFGQPQHF.

This chain connects TRBV6-6 to TRBJ1-5; 11 bases are a match to TRBD1. Trimming took 4 bases from V and 6 from J; bases not matched to a gene: 5. The CDR3 extends over 15 amino acids. Looked up from germline, CDR1 is MNHNY and CDR2 is SVGAGI (reference sequence). The CDR3 region has the DNA TGTGCCAGCAGTTCCCCGGGACAGGGGGGTCAGCCCCAGCATTTT. This codes for CASSSPGQGGQPQHF.

The chain recombines TRBV7-2 with TRBJ1-4; no clear D. V was clipped by 1 base and J by 0 bases, with 6 bases between them. Germline CDR1 and CDR2: SGHTA and FQGNSA. CDR3 length: 15 amino acids. CDR3 in DNA: TGTGCCAGCAGCTTAGTGAGTGCAACTAATGAAAAACTGTTTTTT. This sequence encodes CASSLVSATNEKLFF.

At least ten counts were recorded for this clone. The V and J genes are TRBV5-1 and TRBJ2-1, with D maybe TRBD1 (5 bases). The CDR3 totals 14 residues. Looked up from germline, CDR1 is SGHRS and CDR2 is YFSETQ. V was cut by 4 bases and J by 8 bases, with 16 bases left in between. CDR3 residues: CASSDEPGRDEQFF. The CDR3 region has the DNA TGCGCCAGCAGCGACGAGCCAGGGCGAGATGAGCAGTTCTTC. Supplemented by reference TRBV5-1 and TRBJ2-1, the full variable domain reads KAGVTQTPRYLIKTRGQQVTLSCSPISGHRSVSWYQQTPGQGLQFLFEYFSETQRNKGNFPGRFSGRQFSNSRSEMNVSTLELGDSALYLCASSDEPGRDEQFFGPGTRLTVL.

V and J are TRBV6-1 and TRBJ1-5; TRBD1 agrees at 8 bases. The CDR3 is made up of 15 amino acids. Trimming at V came to 7 bases and at J to 4 bases, leaving 9 bases not matched to a gene. Germline V CDR1 and CDR2: MNHNS, SASEGT. CDR3 residues: CASIIGQGTNQPQHF. CDR3 nucleotide sequence: TGTGCCAGCATCATCGGACAGGGAACGAATCAGCCCCAGCATTTT.

The chain uses TRBV2 and TRBJ1-5, with a possible D match to TRBD1 (5 bases). Germline V CDR1 and CDR2: SNHLY, FYNNEI. This CDR3 has 14 amino acids. The germline V and J ends were trimmed by 1 base and 4 bases, with 8 bases remaining between them. The CDR3 loop is CASSEVSGNQPQHF. Written as DNA, the CDR3 is TGTGCCAGCAGTGAAGTGTCAGGGAATCAGCCCCAGCATTTT.

This clone was counted only a few times. The rearrangement uses TRBV30 and TRBJ1-1, with D possibly TRBD1 on 5 matching bases. V was trimmed by 3 bases and J by 0 bases, leaving 5 bases between them. There are 12 residues in the CDR3. The germline CDR1 and CDR2 sequences are GTSNPN and SVGIG (reference sequence). CDR3 bases: TGTGCCTGGAGAGGGGTGAACACTGAAGCTTTCTTT. Its translation: CAWRGVNTEAFF.

The chain joins TRBV29-1 to TRBJ1-2, with D unclear. Trimming stripped 0 bases from V and 7 bases from J, with 6 bases between. Germline V gene sequence: CDR1 SQVTM, CDR2 ANQGSEA. There are 11 residues in the CDR3. DNA for the CDR3: TGCAGCGTTGAAGATTTTGTTGGCTACACCTTC. Its translation: CSVEDFVGYTF. Variable domain in full (rest from reference TRBV29-1 and TRBJ1-2): SAVISQKPSRDICQRGTSLTIQCQVDSQVTMMFWYRQQPGQSLTLIATANQGSEATYESGFVIDKFPISRPNLTFSTLTVSNMSPEDSSIYLCSVEDFVGYTFGSGTRLTVV.

This chain joins TRBV7-2 and TRBJ2-3; 7 bases match TRBD1. The CDR3 runs to 15 residues. Germline CDR1 reads SGHTA; CDR2 reads FQGNSA. J was trimmed by 0 bases and V by 6 bases; bases with no gene match: 6. CDR3 residues: CASRQNRGSTDTQYF. Here the CDR3 DNA reads TGTGCCAGCAGGCAAAACAGGGGTAGCACAGATACGCAGTATTTT.

There are a few counts of this clone. This rearrangement joins TRBV6-1 to TRBJ1-1; D is unclear. V dropped 2 bases and J dropped 1 base, with 8 bases sitting between them. The CDR3 loop spans 14 amino acids. The germline V gene encodes CDR1 MNHNS and CDR2 SASEGT. In DNA form, the CDR3 reads TGTGCCAGCAGTGAAACGCGTGGGAACACTGAAGCTTTCTTT. It yields the protein CASSETRGNTEAFF.

The V and J genes are TRBV19 and TRBJ2-3; D gene unclear. The CDR3 spans 14 residues. V was clipped by 5 bases and J by 3 bases, with 12 bases between them. Germline CDR1 reads LNHDA; CDR2 reads SQIVND (reference sequence). CDR3: CASSPFGATDTQYF. The CDR3 DNA sequence: TGTGCCAGTAGTCCCTTCGGAGCTACAGATACGCAGTATTTT.

The chain carries TRBV5-4 and TRBJ2-2; D is undetermined. This CDR3 has 14 residues. CDR1 SGHNT and CDR2 YYREEE come from the germline V gene (reference sequence). Trimming stripped 2 bases from V and 5 bases from J, with 10 bases between. CDR3 DNA: TGTGCCAGCAGCTTAGCCAGGCGGACCGGGGAGCTGTTTTTT. This sequence encodes CASSLARRTGELFF. The full variable domain, in which reference TRBV5-4 and TRBJ2-2 provide the parts outside the CDR3, is ETGVTQSPTHLIKTRGQQVTLRCSSQSGHNTVSWYQQALGQGPQFIFQYYREEENGRGNFPPRFSGLQFPNYSSELNVNALELDDSALYLCASSLARRTGELFFGEGSRLTVL.

This sequence joins TRBV4-2 and TRBJ2-3; TRBD2 matches at 7 bases. The CDR3 totals 16 residues. Germline-derived CDR1 and CDR2 are LGHNA and YNFKEQ. The V and J ends lost 0 bases and 3 bases, in that order; junction bases with no gene match: 6. The CDR3 protein is CASSQDWGTITDTQYF. Written as DNA, the CDR3 is TGTGCCAGCAGCCAAGATTGGGGGACTATAACAGATACGCAGTATTTT.

This chain uses TRBV5-1 with TRBJ1-1; D is possibly TRBD1 (5 bases). This CDR3 is 15 amino acids long. The V end lost 1 base, the J end lost 1 base, and 11 bases lay between the germline ends. Germline values: CDR1 SGHRS, CDR2 YFSETQ. CDR3 sequence (DNA): TGCGCCAGCAGCTTGAGCTCCACAGGGAACACTGAAGCTTTCTTT. This sequence encodes CASSLSSTGNTEAFF. The variable domain in full, completed from reference TRBV5-1 and TRBJ1-1, reads KAGVTQTPRYLIKTRGQQVTLSCSPISGHRSVSWYQQTPGQGLQFLFEYFSETQRNKGNFPGRFSGRQFSNSRSEMNVSTLELGDSALYLCASSLSSTGNTEAFFGQGTRLTVV.

This clone was seen a single time. V gene TRBV5-1 combines with J gene TRBJ1-3; D is ambiguous. Germline V lookup: CDR1 SGHRS, CDR2 YFSETQ. V was shortened by 1 base and J by 0 bases, with 8 bases between the two germline ends. The CDR3 has 15 amino acids. CDR3 in DNA: TGCGCCAGCAGCTTGTTGGGCAGCTCTGGAAACACCATATATTTT. Protein: CASSLLGSSGNTIYF.

This chain connects TRBV1 to TRBJ2-2; the table's D call TRBD2 went unverified against the DNA. TRBV1 corresponds to a pseudogene. The CDR3 runs to 16 residues. The CDR3 reads CTSSHGGRPNTGELFF. The CDR3 nucleotides read TGCACCAGCAGCCATGGCGGGCGGCCGAACACCGGGGAGCTGTTTTTT.

V gene TRBV7-9 combines with J gene TRBJ1-2, with D possibly matching TRBD1 (6 bases). CDR3 length equals 12 residues. Per germline, CDR1 SEHNR and CDR2 FQNEAQ (reference sequence). V lost 5 bases to trimming and J lost 6 bases, with 10 bases between them. DNA for the CDR3: TGTGCCAGCAGCGAACACAGGGATGGCTACACCTTC. This codes for CASSEHRDGYTF.

The chain joins TRBV7-2 to TRBJ1-1; 8 bases are shared with TRBD1. Germline assignment: CDR1 SGHTA and CDR2 FQGNSA. V trimming: 5 bases; J trimming: 1 base; junction bases outside the gene matches: 6. The CDR3 runs to 15 residues. For the CDR3, the DNA is TGTGCCAGCAGCCGACAGGGGAGAGGGAACACTGAAGCTTTCTTT. This encodes CASSRQGRGNTEAFF.

The chain combines TRBV5-5 with TRBJ1-1, with TRBD1 as a possible D gene (5 bases). The V gene's germline CDR1 is SGHKS and CDR2 YYEKEE (reference sequence). Trimming cost V 1 base and J 3 bases, with 16 bases left between them. This CDR3 has 16 residues. DNA of the CDR3: TGTGCCAGCAGCTTGCAGGGCGCGTTGTTGGACACTGAAGCTTTCTTT. It yields the protein CASSLQGALLDTEAFF. The full variable domain, completed using reference TRBV5-5 and TRBJ1-1, is DAGVTQSPTHLIKTRGQQVTLRCSPISGHKSVSWYQQVLGQGPQFIFQYYEKEERGRGNFPDRFSARQFPNYSSELNVNALLLGDSALYLCASSLQGALLDTEAFFGQGTRLTVV.

J is TRBJ2-2 and V is TRBV5-1, with D possibly matching TRBD2 (6 bases). Trimming took off 3 bases at V and 4 bases at J, with 10 bases between the two ends. CDR1 and CDR2 from the germline V gene are SGHRS and YFSETQ. The CDR3 extends over 14 amino acids. The CDR3 here is CASSSGGATGELFF. CDR3 nucleotides: TGCGCCAGCAGCTCCGGGGGAGCCACCGGGGAGCTGTTTTTT.

This clone is labeled as medium-sized. This chain joins TRBV19 and TRBJ1-6, with D perhaps TRBD1 (6 bases). CDR1 and CDR2 (germline): LNHDA, SQIVND (reference sequence). The CDR3 length is 17 residues. V gave up 5 bases and J gave up 0 bases, with 14 bases separating them. CDR3 region: CASSPGQFNSYNSPLHF. DNA of the CDR3: TGTGCCAGTAGTCCAGGACAGTTTAACTCCTATAATTCACCCCTCCACTTT. The full variable domain, in which reference TRBV19 and TRBJ1-6 provide the parts outside the CDR3, is DGGITQSPKYLFRKEGQNVTLSCEQNLNHDAMYWYRQDPGQGLRLIYYSQIVNDFQKGDIAEGYSVSREKKESFPLTVTSAQKNPTAFYLCASSPGQFNSYNSPLHFGNGTRLTVT.

The V call is TRBV25-1, the J call TRBJ1-2; D is ambiguous. Looked up from germline, CDR1 is MGHDK and CDR2 is SYGVNS. Between the trimmed V and J ends, which lost 2 bases and 4 bases, there was a span of 14 bases. The CDR3 consists of 15 residues. The CDR3 DNA sequence: TGTGCCAGCAGTGAAAGTTTAGGAGGCGTCTATGGCTACACCTTC. It codes for CASSESLGGVYGYTF.